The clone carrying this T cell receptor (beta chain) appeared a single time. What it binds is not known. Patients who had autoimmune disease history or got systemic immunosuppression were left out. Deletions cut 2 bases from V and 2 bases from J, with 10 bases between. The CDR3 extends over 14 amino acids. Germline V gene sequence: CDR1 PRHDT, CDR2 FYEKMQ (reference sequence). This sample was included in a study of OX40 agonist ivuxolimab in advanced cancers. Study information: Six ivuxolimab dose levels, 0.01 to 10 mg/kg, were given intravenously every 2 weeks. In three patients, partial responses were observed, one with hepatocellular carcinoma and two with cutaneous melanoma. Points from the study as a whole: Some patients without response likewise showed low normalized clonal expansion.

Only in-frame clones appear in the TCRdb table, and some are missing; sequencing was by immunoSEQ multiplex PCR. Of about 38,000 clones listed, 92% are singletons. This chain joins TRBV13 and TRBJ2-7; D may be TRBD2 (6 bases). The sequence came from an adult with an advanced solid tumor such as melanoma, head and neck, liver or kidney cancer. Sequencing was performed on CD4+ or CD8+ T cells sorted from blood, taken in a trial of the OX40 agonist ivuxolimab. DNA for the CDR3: TGTGCCAGCAGCTTACGTGGGAGGACCTACGAGCAGTACTTC. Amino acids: CASSLRGRTYEQYF.